This TCR beta chain was retrieved from a study of chemoradiotherapy in HPV16-positive cancers. Looking at the study overall: Candidate HPV-specific clones and shared TCR motifs came from a couple of HPV16-positive patients.

Broader study findings: Non-HPV-specific T cells did not expand in tumors during treatment, whereas candidate HPV-specific clones and E7-related motifs did.

Over chemoradiotherapy, repertoires were sampled more than once. V lost 7 bases and J lost 3, with 10 bases in between. Germline V CDR1 and CDR2: LNHDA, SQIVND (reference sequence). The CDR3 is made up of 13 amino acids. This clone was recorded once. Its antigen remains unidentified. TCRdb's table, derived via immunoSEQ multiplex PCR, lists solely in-frame clones and lacks some. Among under 15,000 clones listed, about 65% were seen once. The specimen was collected from a patient who underwent chemoradiotherapy. The sequence was collected from a human donor with HPV-associated anogenital cancer. V is TRBV19 and J is TRBJ1-5, with D unresolved. The CDR3 DNA reads TGTGCCAGTACGAATCCTTTCAATCAGCCCCAGCATTTT. It translates to CASTNPFNQPQHF. Combining the CDR3 with reference TRBV19 and TRBJ1-5 gives the whole variable domain DGGITQSPKYLFRKEGQNVTLSCEQNLNHDAMYWYRQDPGQGLRLIYYSQIVNDFQKGDIAEGYSVSREKKESFPLTVTSAQKNPTAFYLCASTNPFNQPQHFGDGTRLSIL.